Reported below is one TCR beta chain. What it binds is unknown. It was with a sample-barcoded 5' primer and a J-beta primer mix that a second PCR of roughly 6 to 12 cycles was run. Per sample, CDR3-containing paired-end reads numbered at least 3 million. TCRdb processed the 5' RACE reads anew with MiXCR; each CDR3 protein has one entry. The table lists 1.6 million or so distinct CDR3 sequences, almost 35% of them singletons, with approximately 10% in the top ten. This sample is part of a study of blood T cells in healthy people across ages. Points from the study as a whole: Underestimates were what the diversity estimates from one million T cells were considered to be.

This CDR3 has 18 residues. With 5 bases clipped from V and 9 bases from J, the junction kept 19 bases outside the gene matches. CDR1 is WNHNN and CDR2 is SYGVQD in the germline V gene (reference sequence). Sequencing was carried out using blood. The chain has TRBV10-1 and TRBJ2-1, with 10 nucleotides matching TRBD2. The TCR originated in a woman aged 25 to 39 in good health. In nucleotides, the CDR3 is TGCGCCAGCAGTCAATTCCCGCTATTAGCGGGGGGCCAGGGTGAGCAGTTCTTC. This codes for CASSQFPLLAGGQGEQFF.